This TCR beta chain came from a study of shared clonotypes between healthy human individuals. Overall study results and limits: Clonotype sharing among donors, it was expected, would be affected by sequencing depth.

The V gene end was trimmed by 0 bases and the J gene end by 5 bases; junction bases not matched to a gene: 17. The CDR3 consists of 19 residues. CDR1 is LGHNA and CDR2 is YNFKEQ in the germline V gene. Regarding this clone: Its specificity is unknown.

Healthy and HIV-negative, the adult donors had no recent acute infections or vaccinations. Those who donated, Caucasian adults without exception, all lived in Nashville, Tennessee. Deep-level assay runs were performed. TCRdb's table, derived via immunoSEQ multiplex PCR, lists solely in-frame clones and lacks some. This table holds about 470,000 clones, roughly 77% found once. The chain has TRBV4-2 and TRBJ2-7; TRBD2 aligns across 9 bases. Source material: PBMCs. This TCR came from a woman aged 40 to 50 in good health. Some clones in this sample may be carry-over from other donors' samples. The CDR3 loop is CASSQDLIVAGGPSNEQYF. The CDR3, as DNA: TGTGCCAGCAGCCAAGATCTAATTGTGGCGGGAGGGCCGAGTAACGAGCAGTACTTC.